These 2 T cell receptor beta chains were sequenced from one sample in a study of monozygotic twins with inflammatory bowel disease. Following a re-call of the 5' RACE reads, TCRdb has one entry per CDR3 protein and lacks DNA. The sample's table shows 350,000 to 550,000 distinct CDR3 sequences. Sequencing was carried out using blood. The receptors here all came from a human donor with ulcerative colitis or Crohn's disease, or a healthy co-twin of an affected twin (not recorded which).

V is TRBV18 and J is TRBJ2-7; as DNA is missing, the TRBD1 call by TCRdb cannot be tested. This CDR3 has 14 amino acids. The V gene's germline CDR1 is KGHSH and CDR2 LQKENI. The CDR3 region is CASSLGRTAYEQYF. The entire variable domain, with the rest obtained from reference TRBV18 and TRBJ2-7, is as follows: NAGVMQNPRHLVRRRGQEARLRCSPMKGHSHVYWYRQLPEEGLKFMVYLQKENIIDESGMPKERFSAEFPKEGPSILRIQQVVRGDSAAYFCASSLGRTAYEQYFGPGTRLTVT.

This chain uses TRBV20-1 with TRBJ2-3; TCRdb calls TRBD2, which cannot be checked without DNA. The germline V gene has CDR1 DFQATT and CDR2 SNEGSKA (reference sequence). The CDR3 runs 13 residues. This CDR3 reads CSALGLLTDTQYF.